This T cell receptor (beta chain) was profiled in a study of T cells in Graves' hyperthyroidism and ophthalmopathy (dated by TCRdb to between 2018 and 2021). Context from the whole study: Peripheral blood samples were taken at initial diagnosis, before any treatment was given. A discovery cohort of about a hundred patients, approximately 45 with Graves' ophthalmopathy and over 55 with stable Graves' hyperthyroidism, was used to find distinguishing TCR V-J signatures. An independent validation cohort of about 20 hyperthyroidism patients and 15 or so patients who later progressed to ophthalmopathy tested prospective prediction of ophthalmopathy. For training and testing, the roughly 100 patients in the discovery cohort were randomly divided in a 7:3 ratio. Thyroid tissue and blood T-cell repertoires from more than 5 Graves' hyperthyroidism patients were also compared in the study. After blood sampling, hyperthyroidism patients were treated with methimazole at a starting dose of 30 mg daily, and ophthalmopathy patients were treated with high-dose intravenous methylprednisolone. The paper reports TCR Vbeta CDR3 sequencing of about 140 peripheral blood samples: some 44 ophthalmopathy, 75 to 80 hyperthyroidism and about 17 progressor patients.

The trim is 3 bases for V and 0 bases for J, with a gap of 18 bases between the germline ends. The CDR3 runs 18 amino acids, cysteine and phenylalanine included. Just the 54-base CDR3 DNA is kept, in frame starting at base 1. CDR1 is given as SGHVS and CDR2 as FQNEAQ, both from the germline V gene. Ten or more counts support this clonotype. Its cognate antigen has yet to be identified. Qualities for individual bases were not recorded, and no much larger clone is one base off. Moderately to severely active disease, a Clinical Activity Score of at least 3, a NOSPECS grade of at least 4, and a duration under 3 months were present in ophthalmopathy patients. Patients with uncontrolled infections, other autoimmune diseases, pregnancy or lactation were excluded. Diagnoses were based on clinical symptoms, serum thyroxine and TRAb, thyroid ultrasound and orbital computed tomography. PBMCs were separated from roughly 10 ml of fresh peripheral blood using Ficoll-Paque density gradient centrifugation. Trizol reagent was used to extract total RNA, and RNA quality was then checked on an Agilent 2100 Bioanalyzer.

TCR beta CDR3 regions were amplified from RNA transcripts. The TCR CDR3 was subjected to a first round of RT-PCR using the HTBI primer set and the Qiagen OneStep RT-PCR kit. Libraries were constructed in a second round of multiplex PCR, after which size selection and purification were carried out. Libraries were sequenced paired-end with 100 bp reads on an Illumina HiSeq2000. Regarding the original processing steps: SOAPnuke was used to process the raw data, throwing out any read that contained adapters or uncalled bases, had a mean Phred below 15, or lacked an exact constant-primer or identifier match. COPE v1.2.5 was used to merge high-quality paired reads, and clonotypes were defined as unique nucleotide sequences. Clonotypes were aligned to IMGT TRBV, TRBD and TRBJ reference segments using MiTCR v1.1. The analysis was restricted to V-J combinations with a frequency above 0.0001, which together covered 99% to 99.2% of the repertoires. A TCS score was defined as the ratio of F50 (clonal expansion) to E x V (chaos), with BLOSUM62-based TCRdist applied between CDR3 peptides within each V-J. Welch's t-statistics and random forest reduced approximately 520 V-J features to 10 to 15, which were used in a naive Bayes classifier (R e1071). TCRdb cleaned the public reads at Q25 with fastp, built clones with MiXCR and kept in-frame beta chains. Here each entry gathers all rows of one CDR3 protein and keeps the most common genes and DNA. In this record, the V and J calls reflect TCRdb's handling and not the investigators' own analysis. This sample comprises roughly 500,000 distinct CDR3 sequences, around 22% of them detected only once. The ten largest account for about 10% of the sample.

Points the paper makes about the study in general: No statistical method was used to fix the sample size in advance, and group allocation was not hidden from the investigators. Most expanded thyroid clonotypes (frequency above 0.001) were also found in blood, which suggests that blood repertoires may mirror thyroid immune responses. A 13 V-J signature model separated ophthalmopathy from stable hyperthyroidism, with around 88% sensitivity and just under 84% specificity in cross-validation and 80%/75% in testing. In validation, the model predicted progression to ophthalmopathy a median of roughly 6.5 months before onset, with roughly 68% sensitivity and just under 75% specificity.

The TCR sequence derives from a woman aged 30 to 39 with Graves' ophthalmopathy. The material sequenced was blood. The rearrangement combines TRBV7-8 with TRBJ1-3, with the D gene not confidently named. Here the CDR3 is given as CASSLRDPDTASGNTIYF. The nucleotides read TGTGCCAGCAGCTTGCGAGACCCGGATACAGCCTCTGGAAACACCATATATTTT.